This note documents a single T cell receptor (beta chain) sequence. The V gene's germline CDR1 is LNHNV and CDR2 YYDKDF (reference sequence). The V and J ends lost 3 bases and 11 bases, in that order; junction bases with no gene match: 19. The CDR3 runs to 17 residues. This sample was taken from a study of blood T cell repertoires in COVID-19. Looking at the study overall: Samples representing acute and convalescent COVID-19 were sourced from the United States, Italy and Spain. From T cells, B-cell-depleted T cells, or PBMCs came the material, which was cDNA or gDNA.

Assay used: immunoSEQ multiplex PCR; TCRdb lists only in-frame clones, some missing. Among fewer than 350,000 clones, 86% were seen once, and the ten largest hold roughly 12%. Seattle cases were enrolled at active infection and followed longitudinally. The sample taken for sequencing was peripheral blood. The chain recombines TRBV15 with TRBJ2-1, with TRBD1 matching over 7 bases. The TCR was taken from a woman younger than 45 with COVID-19, enrolled during active disease. The CDR3 bases are TGTGCCACCAGCAGGATCACGACAGGGACCACCCGGGGTAAGCAGTTCTTC. Its translation is CATSRITTGTTRGKQFF.